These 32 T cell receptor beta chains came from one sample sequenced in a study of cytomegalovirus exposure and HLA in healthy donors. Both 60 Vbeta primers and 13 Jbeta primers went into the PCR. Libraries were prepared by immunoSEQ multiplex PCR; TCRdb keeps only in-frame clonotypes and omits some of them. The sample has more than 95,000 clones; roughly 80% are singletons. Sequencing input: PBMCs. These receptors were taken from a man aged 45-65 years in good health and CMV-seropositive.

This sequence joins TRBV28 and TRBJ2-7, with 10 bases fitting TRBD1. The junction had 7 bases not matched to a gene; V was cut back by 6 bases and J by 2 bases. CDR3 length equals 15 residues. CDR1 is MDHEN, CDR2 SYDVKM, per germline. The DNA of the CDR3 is TGTGCCAGCAGCCTGGACAGGGGGAGAGCCTACGAGCAGTACTTC. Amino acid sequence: CASSLDRGRAYEQYF.

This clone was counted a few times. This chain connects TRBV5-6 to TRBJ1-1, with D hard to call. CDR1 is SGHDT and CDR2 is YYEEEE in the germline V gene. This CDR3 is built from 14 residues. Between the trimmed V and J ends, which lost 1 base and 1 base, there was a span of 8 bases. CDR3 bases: TGTGCCAGCAGCTTGTCAGGTAAGAACACTGAAGCTTTCTTT. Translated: CASSLSGKNTEAFF.

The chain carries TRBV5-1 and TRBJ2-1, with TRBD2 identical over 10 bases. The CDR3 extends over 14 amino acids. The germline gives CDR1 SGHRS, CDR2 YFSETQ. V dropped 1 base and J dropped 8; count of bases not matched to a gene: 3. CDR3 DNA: TGCGCCAGCAGCTTGAGCGGGGGGGCCCATGAGCAGTTCTTC. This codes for CASSLSGGAHEQFF.

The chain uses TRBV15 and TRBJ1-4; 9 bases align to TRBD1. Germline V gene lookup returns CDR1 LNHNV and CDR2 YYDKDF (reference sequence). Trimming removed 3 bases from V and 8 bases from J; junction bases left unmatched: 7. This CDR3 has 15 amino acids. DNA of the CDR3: TGTGCCACCAGCAGTAGGACAGGGGTTAGAGAAAAACTGTTTTTT. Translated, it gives CATSSRTGVREKLFF. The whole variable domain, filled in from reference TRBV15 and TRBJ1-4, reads DAMVIQNPRYQVTQFGKPVTLSCSQTLNHNVMYWYQQKSSQAPKLLFHYYDKDFNNEADTPDNFQSRRPNTSFCFLDIRSPGLGDTAMYLCATSSRTGVREKLFFGSGTQLSVL.

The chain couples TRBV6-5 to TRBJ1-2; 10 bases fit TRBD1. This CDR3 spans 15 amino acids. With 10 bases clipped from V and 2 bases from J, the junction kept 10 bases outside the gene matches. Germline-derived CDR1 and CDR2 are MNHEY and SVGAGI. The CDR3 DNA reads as TGTGCCACCAATGGGGACAGGGGAACGAACTATGGCTACACCTTC. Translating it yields CATNGDRGTNYGYTF.

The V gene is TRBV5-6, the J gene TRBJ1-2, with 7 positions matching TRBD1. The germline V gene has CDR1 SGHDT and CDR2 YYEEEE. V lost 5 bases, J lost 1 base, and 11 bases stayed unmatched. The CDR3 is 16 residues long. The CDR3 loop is CASSLRDSFINYGYTF. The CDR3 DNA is TGTGCCAGCAGTCTTAGGGACAGTTTCATTAACTATGGCTACACCTTC. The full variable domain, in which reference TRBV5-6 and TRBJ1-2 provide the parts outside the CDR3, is DAGVTQSPTHLIKTRGQQVTLRCSPKSGHDTVSWYQQALGQGPQFIFQYYEEEERQRGNFPDRFSGHQFPNYSSELNVNALLLGDSALYLCASSLRDSFINYGYTFGSGTRLTVV.

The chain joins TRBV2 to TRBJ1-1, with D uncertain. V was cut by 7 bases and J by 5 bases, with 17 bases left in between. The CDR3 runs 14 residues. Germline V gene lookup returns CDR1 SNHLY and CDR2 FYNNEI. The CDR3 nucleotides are TGTGCCAGCATCTACGACCGGGTGTGGACTGAAGCTTTCTTT. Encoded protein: CASIYDRVWTEAFF.

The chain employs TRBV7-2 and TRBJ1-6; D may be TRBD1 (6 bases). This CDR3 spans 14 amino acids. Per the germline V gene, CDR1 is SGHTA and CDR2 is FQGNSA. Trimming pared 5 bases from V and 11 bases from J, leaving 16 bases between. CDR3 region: CASSPSGGGAPLHF. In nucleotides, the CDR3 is TGTGCCAGCAGCCCGTCGGGGGGGGGCGCACCCCTCCACTTT.

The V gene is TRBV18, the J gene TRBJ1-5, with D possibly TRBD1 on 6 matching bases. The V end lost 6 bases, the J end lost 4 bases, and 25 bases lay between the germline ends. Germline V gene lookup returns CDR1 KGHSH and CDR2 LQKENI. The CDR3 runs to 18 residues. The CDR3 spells CASSRTAPGEGGNQPQHF. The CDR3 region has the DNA TGTGCCAGCTCGCGCACAGCCCCCGGGGAGGGGGGTAATCAGCCCCAGCATTTT.

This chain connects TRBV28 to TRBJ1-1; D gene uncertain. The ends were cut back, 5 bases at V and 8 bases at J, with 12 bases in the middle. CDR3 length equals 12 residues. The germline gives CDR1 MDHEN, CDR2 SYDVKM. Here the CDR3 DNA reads TGTGCCAGCAGTGAGGCCGGAGGGGAAGCTTTCTTT. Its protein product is CASSEAGGEAFF.

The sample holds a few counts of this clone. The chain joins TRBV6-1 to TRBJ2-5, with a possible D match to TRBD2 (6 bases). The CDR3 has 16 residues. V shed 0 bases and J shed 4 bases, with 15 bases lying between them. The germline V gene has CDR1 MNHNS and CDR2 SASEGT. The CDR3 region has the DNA TGTGCCAGCAGTGAAGCGCGGAGGGTGGGGCGAGAGACCCAGTACTTC. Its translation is CASSEARRVGRETQYF.

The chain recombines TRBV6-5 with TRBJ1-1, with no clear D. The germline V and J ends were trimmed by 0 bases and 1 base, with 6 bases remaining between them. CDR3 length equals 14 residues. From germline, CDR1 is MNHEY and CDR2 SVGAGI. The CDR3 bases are TGTGCCAGCAGTTACTCGAGCGCGAACACTGAAGCTTTCTTT. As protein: CASSYSSANTEAFF.

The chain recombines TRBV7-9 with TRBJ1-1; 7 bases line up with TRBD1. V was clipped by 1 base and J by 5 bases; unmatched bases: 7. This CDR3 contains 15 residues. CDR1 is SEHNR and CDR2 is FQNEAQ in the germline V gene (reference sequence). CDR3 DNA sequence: TGTGCCAGCAGCTTAGTTCAGGGGGTTCGAACTGAAGCTTTCTTT. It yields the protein CASSLVQGVRTEAFF.

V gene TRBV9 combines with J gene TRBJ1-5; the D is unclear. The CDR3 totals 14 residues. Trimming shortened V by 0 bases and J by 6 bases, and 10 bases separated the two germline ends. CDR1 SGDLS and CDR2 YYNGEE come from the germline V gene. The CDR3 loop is CASSVGLVGQPQHF. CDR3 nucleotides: TGTGCCAGCAGCGTAGGACTAGTGGGTCAGCCCCAGCATTTT.

CDR3 sequence reads: CASRLQGGNYGYTF. The CDR3 DNA sequence: TGTGCCAGCAGACTACAGGGGGGTAACTATGGCTACACCTTC. The chain couples TRBV5-4 to TRBJ1-2; 8 bases agree with TRBD1. The CDR3 has 14 amino acids. Germline V CDR1 and CDR2: SGHNT, YYREEE (reference sequence). The trim removed 5 bases at V and 1 base at J, leaving 4 bases unmatched.

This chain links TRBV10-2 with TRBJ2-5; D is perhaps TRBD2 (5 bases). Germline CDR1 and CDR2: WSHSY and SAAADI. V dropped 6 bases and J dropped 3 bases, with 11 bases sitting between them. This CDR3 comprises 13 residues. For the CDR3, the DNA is TGCGCCAGCAGCGCGGGCGGAGAAGAGACCCAGTACTTC. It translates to CASSAGGEETQYF.

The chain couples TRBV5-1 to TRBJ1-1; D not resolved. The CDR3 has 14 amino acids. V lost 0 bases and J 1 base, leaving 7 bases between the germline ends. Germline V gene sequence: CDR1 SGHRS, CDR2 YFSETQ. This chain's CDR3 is CASSLANQNTEAFF. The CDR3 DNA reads TGCGCCAGCAGCTTGGCCAATCAGAACACTGAAGCTTTCTTT.

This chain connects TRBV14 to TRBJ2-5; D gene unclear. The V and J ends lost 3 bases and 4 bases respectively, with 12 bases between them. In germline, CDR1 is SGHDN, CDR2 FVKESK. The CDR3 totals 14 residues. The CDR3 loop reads CASSQARSGETQYF. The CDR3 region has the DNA TGTGCCAGCAGCCAGGCTAGAAGTGGAGAGACCCAGTACTTC.

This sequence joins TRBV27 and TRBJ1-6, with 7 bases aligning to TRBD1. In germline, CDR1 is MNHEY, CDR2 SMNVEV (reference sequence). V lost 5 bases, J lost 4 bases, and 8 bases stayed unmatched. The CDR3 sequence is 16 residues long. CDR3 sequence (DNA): TGTGCCAGCAGTCCGAGCCGGGACAGTTATAATTCACCCCTCCACTTT. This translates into CASSPSRDSYNSPLHF.

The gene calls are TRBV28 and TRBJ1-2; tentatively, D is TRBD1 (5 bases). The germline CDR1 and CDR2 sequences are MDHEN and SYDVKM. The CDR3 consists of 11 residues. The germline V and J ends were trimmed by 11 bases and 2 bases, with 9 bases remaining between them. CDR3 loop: CAGGGNYGYTF. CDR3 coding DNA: TGTGCCGGGGGGGGAAACTATGGCTACACCTTC.

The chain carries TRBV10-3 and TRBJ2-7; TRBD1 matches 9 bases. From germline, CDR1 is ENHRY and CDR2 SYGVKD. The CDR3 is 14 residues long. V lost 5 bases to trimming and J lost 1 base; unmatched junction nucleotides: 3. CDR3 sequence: CAISPGTGSYEQYF. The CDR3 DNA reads TGTGCCATCAGTCCCGGGACAGGGTCCTACGAGCAGTACTTC.

The CDR3 loop is CASSPQDRGAEQYF. The CDR3 region has the DNA TGTGCCAGCTCACCACAGGACAGGGGCGCCGAGCAGTACTTC. This chain links TRBV18 with TRBJ2-7, with TRBD1 matching 9 bases. The CDR3 runs to 14 residues. The trim removed 1 base at V and 6 bases at J, leaving 4 bases unmatched. Germline lookup yields CDR1 KGHSH and CDR2 LQKENI. Full variable domain (rest looked up from reference TRBV18 and TRBJ2-7): NAGVMQNPRHLVRRRGQEARLRCSPMKGHSHVYWYRQLPEEGLKFMVYLQKENIIDESGMPKERFSAEFPKEGPSILRIQQVVRGDSAAYFCASSPQDRGAEQYFGPGTRLTVT.

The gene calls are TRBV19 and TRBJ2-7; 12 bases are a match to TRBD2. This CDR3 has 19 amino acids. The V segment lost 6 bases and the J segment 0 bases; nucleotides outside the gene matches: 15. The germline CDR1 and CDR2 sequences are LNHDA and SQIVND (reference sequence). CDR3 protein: CASSRLAGVSGSSSYEQYF. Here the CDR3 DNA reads TGTGCCAGTAGCCGACTAGCGGGAGTATCTGGGTCAAGCTCCTACGAGCAGTACTTC.

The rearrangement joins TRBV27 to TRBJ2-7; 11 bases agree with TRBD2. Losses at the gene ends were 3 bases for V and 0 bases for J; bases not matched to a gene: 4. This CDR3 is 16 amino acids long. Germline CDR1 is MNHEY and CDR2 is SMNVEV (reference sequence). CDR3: CASSLGTSGSSYEQYF. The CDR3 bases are TGTGCCAGCAGTTTGGGGACTAGCGGAAGCTCCTACGAGCAGTACTTC.

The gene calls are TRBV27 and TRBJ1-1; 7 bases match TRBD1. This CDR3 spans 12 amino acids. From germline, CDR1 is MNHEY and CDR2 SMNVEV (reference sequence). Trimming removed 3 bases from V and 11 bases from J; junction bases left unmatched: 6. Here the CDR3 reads CASSFRQGRAFF. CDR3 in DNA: TGTGCCAGCAGTTTCCGACAGGGAAGGGCTTTCTTT.

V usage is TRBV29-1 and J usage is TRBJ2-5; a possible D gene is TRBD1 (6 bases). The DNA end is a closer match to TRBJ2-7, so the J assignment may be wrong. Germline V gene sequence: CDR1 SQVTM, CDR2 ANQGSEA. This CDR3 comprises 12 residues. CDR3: CSVGGQSYEQYF. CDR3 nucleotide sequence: TGCAGCGTTGGGGGACAATCCTACGAGCAGTACTTC.

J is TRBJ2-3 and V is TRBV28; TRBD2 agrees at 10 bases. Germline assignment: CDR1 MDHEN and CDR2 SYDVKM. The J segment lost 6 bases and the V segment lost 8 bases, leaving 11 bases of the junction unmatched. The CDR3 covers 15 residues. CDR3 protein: CASVLSGGAVDTQYF. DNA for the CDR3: TGTGCCAGCGTCCTGAGCGGGGGGGCCGTGGATACGCAGTATTTT.

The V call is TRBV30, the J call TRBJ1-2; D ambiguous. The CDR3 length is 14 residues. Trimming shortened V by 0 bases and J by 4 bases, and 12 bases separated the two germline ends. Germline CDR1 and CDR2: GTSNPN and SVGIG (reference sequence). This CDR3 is CAWSVGLFSYGYTF. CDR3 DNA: TGTGCCTGGAGTGTGGGCCTTTTCAGCTATGGCTACACCTTC. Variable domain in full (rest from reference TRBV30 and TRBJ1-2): SQTIHQWPATLVQPVGSPLSLECTVEGTSNPNLYWYRQAAGRGLQLLFYSVGIGQISSEVPQNLSASRPQDRQFILSSKKLLLSDSGFYLCAWSVGLFSYGYTFGSGTRLTVV.

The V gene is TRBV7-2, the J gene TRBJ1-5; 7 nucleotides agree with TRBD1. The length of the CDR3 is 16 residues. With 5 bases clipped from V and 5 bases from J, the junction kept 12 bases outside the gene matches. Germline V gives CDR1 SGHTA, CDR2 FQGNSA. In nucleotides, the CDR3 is TGTGCCAGCAGCCCTCACGGGACAGAGCCTTATCAGCCCCAGCATTTT. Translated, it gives CASSPHGTEPYQPQHF.

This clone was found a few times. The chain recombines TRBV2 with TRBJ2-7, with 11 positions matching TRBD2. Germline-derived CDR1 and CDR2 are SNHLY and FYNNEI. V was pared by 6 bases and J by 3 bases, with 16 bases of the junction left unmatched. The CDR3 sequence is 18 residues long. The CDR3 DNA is TGTGCCAGCAGATCCCTTGGGACTAGCGGATACGGCCTCTACGAGCAGTACTTC. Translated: CASRSLGTSGYGLYEQYF.

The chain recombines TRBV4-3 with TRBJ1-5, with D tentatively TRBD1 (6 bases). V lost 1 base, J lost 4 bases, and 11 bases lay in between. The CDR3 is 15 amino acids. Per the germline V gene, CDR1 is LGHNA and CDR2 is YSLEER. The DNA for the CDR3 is TGCGCCAGCAGCCAAGGGGGGCGGGAGAATCAGCCCCAGCATTTT. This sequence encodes CASSQGGRENQPQHF.

CDR3 nucleotides: TGTGCCAGCAAGGGGTCGGCCACCGGGGAGCTGTTTTTT. As protein: CASKGSATGELFF. The V call is TRBV6-1, the J call TRBJ2-2; a possible D gene is TRBD1 (5 bases). In germline, CDR1 is MNHNS, CDR2 SASEGT. Trimming took 7 bases from V and 4 from J, leaving 10 bases between them. The CDR3 length is 13 residues.